The subject of this entry is one T cell receptor beta chain. The data are from a study of long-term antiretroviral therapy in people with HIV. At minimum, one pre-ART and two post-ART PBMC samples were obtained from each donor. Germline loops: CDR1 SGHVS, CDR2 FNYEAQ. This CDR3 region has 19 residues. V lost 5 bases and J lost 2; bases outside the gene matches: 19. Investigators performed immunoSEQ version v3.0 at survey level. TCRdb's table, derived via immunoSEQ multiplex PCR, lists solely in-frame clones and lacks some. The table records tens of thousands of clones, around 81% of them present only once.

The sequence was collected from a middle-aged man with HIV. V is TRBV7-6 and J is TRBJ2-7; 9 nucleotides line up with TRBD1. The specimen comprised unsorted PBMCs, sampled 1.6 years after starting antiretroviral therapy. The CDR3 DNA follows: TGTGCCAGCAGCCCTTACTCACCGGGACAGGGCCCCCGTACCTACGAGCAGTACTTC. As protein: CASSPYSPGQGPRTYEQYF.